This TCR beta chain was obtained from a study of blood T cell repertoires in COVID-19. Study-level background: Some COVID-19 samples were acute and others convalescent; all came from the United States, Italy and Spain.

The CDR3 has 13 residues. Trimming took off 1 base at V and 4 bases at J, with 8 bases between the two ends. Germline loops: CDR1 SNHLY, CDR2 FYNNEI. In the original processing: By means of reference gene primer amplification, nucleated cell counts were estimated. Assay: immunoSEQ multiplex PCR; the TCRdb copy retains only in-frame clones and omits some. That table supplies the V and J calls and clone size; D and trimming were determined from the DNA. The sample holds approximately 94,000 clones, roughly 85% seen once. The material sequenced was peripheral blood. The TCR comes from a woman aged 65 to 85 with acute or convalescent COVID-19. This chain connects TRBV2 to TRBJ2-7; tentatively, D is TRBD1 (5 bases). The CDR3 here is CASSEGQMYEQYV. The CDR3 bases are TGTGCCAGCAGTGAAGGACAGATGTACGAGCAGTACGTC.